This note documents a single TCR beta chain sequence. This clonotype occurred a few times. It lacks a known antigen. Base quality data are lacking; no much larger clone is found one base away. PBMCs were isolated by Ficoll-Paque density gradient centrifugation. This sample is part of a study of T-cell memory formation after mild COVID-19 (dated by TCRdb to the early 2020s). Looking at the study overall: Most TCR sequence clusters were specific to one of the two donors. In two donors, T-cell clones that expanded and contracted after mild COVID-19 were followed by sequencing TCRalpha and TCRbeta repertoires longitudinally. The cohort comprised two young, previously healthy adult volunteers, one female and one male.

CDR1 and CDR2, per the germline V gene, are SGHRS and YFSETQ. The trim is 2 bases for V and 8 bases for J, with a gap of 17 bases between the germline ends. The cysteine opens and the phenylalanine closes a CDR3 of 15 amino acids. Left in the record is the CDR3 DNA by itself, 45 bases read in frame from the first base. The instrument was an Illumina NovaSeq 6000. TCRalpha and TCRbeta cDNA libraries were constructed by 5'RACE with constant-segment primers, with sample barcodes and unique molecular identifiers being introduced. Trizol reagent was used to extract RNA from every sample. Libraries were amplified in two PCR steps, with a second sample barcode and Illumina TruSeq adapters added in the second step. Sequencing of the libraries was done on an Illumina NovaSeq, producing 2 x 150 bp paired-end reads. As for the original processing: Reads were demultiplexed and collapsed into UMI-guided consensus sequences with migec v1.2.7. Using mixcr v2.1.11, UMI consensuses were aligned to TRA and TRB V and J templates and then assembled into clonotypes. A clonotype was counted as expanded or contracted only when both edgeR and NoisET called the clonotype significant, with the noise models trained on biological replicates. For edgeR calls, the cutoffs were a false discovery rate-adjusted p below 0.01 and a log2 fold-change threshold of 1. As an exploratory analysis of dynamics, max-normalized trajectories of the 1000 most abundant clonotypes were examined by PCA with hierarchical clustering. Separately sequenced CD4+ and CD8+ repertoires were used to assign a CD4 or CD8 phenotype to each responding clone. Through fastp at Q25 and MiXCR, TCRdb rebuilt clones from the public reads, retaining in-frame beta chains. Entries that share a CDR3 protein sequence are merged under the most common genes and DNA. The V and J calls were not made by the authors but by TCRdb's processing. In all, the sample holds 150,000 to 200,000 distinct CDR3 sequences, and about 14% of those were seen once. The ten largest account for over 12% of the sample.

Here is what the overall study found, with its caveats: Contracting CD4+ clones appeared mostly in the CM and EM memory subsets, whereas CD8+ clones were enriched in EMRA. Clones that contracted from day 15 to 85 showed balanced CD4/CD8 phenotypes, whereas a second wave of clones that expanded from day 15 to 37 leaned towards CD4+. The detection of some responding clones in pre-infection memory suggests that pre-existing cross-reactive memory T cells joined the SARS-CoV-2 response. The study covered only a couple of mild cases, and larger cohorts including severe cases with pre-infection samples were considered necessary. SARS-CoV-2 specificity of the second-wave clones peaking on day 37 was not confirmed.

The origin of this receptor is an adult woman who had mild COVID-19 (a few samples of this study predate the infection). The sample titles of this study are shuffled in the database, so cell type and time point are left out; the donor was told from shared clones. Recombination joined TRBV5-1 with TRBJ2-1, with the D segment possibly TRBD1 or TRBD2, each aligning over 6 bases. Material for sequencing was PBMCs or a T cell subset sorted from them (not recorded which). DNA sequence: TGCGCCAGCAGCTTTGGAACAGGGAGGCCGGATGAGCAGTTCTTC. This codes for CASSFGTGRPDEQFF. This CDR3, with the reference TRBV5-1 and TRBJ2-1 proteins standing in past its ends, gives the full variable domain KAGVTQTPRYLIKTRGQQVTLSCSPISGHRSVSWYQQTPGQGLQFLFEYFSETQRNKGNFPGRFSGRQFSNSRSEMNVSTLELGDSALYLCASSFGTGRPDEQFFGPGTRLTVL.